The 23 T cell receptor beta chains below come from one sample, sequenced in a study of blood T cell repertoires in COVID-19. Data came from immunoSEQ multiplex PCR; TCRdb stores just in-frame clones and leaves some out. The sample records some 250,000 clones, under 85% being singletons. Sample: peripheral blood. The origin of the receptors is a young man who had recovered from COVID-19.

The V gene is TRBV5-4, the J gene TRBJ2-1; the D gene is possibly TRBD2 (6 bases). The V and J ends lost 2 bases and 0 bases respectively, with 12 bases between them. This CDR3 spans 16 amino acids. Per germline, CDR1 SGHNT and CDR2 YYREEE (reference sequence). Here the CDR3 reads CASSFLGRGSYNEQFF. DNA for the CDR3: TGTGCCAGCAGCTTCCTGGGGCGGGGCTCCTACAATGAGCAGTTCTTC.

The chain uses TRBV11-2 and TRBJ1-1, with 11 bases lining up with TRBD1. CDR1 SGHAT and CDR2 FQNNGV come from the germline V gene. With 4 bases clipped from V and 4 bases from J, the junction kept 14 bases outside the gene matches. This CDR3 contains 18 residues. DNA for the CDR3: TGTGCCAGCAGCTCGAAAACCGGGACAGGGGGTAAGGGCACTGAAGCTTTCTTT. This encodes CASSSKTGTGGKGTEAFF.

This chain joins TRBV14 and TRBJ1-1; TRBD1 might be the D (6 bases). V was trimmed by 6 bases and J by 1 base, leaving 9 bases between them. In germline, CDR1 is SGHDN, CDR2 FVKESK. This CDR3 region has 13 residues. CDR3 amino acids: CASSQQGNTEAFF. The CDR3 DNA follows: TGTGCCAGCAGTCAACAGGGGAACACTGAAGCTTTCTTT. The entire variable domain, with the rest obtained from reference TRBV14 and TRBJ1-1, is as follows: EAGVTQFPSHSVIEKGQTVTLRCDPISGHDNLYWYRRVMGKEIKFLLHFVKESKQDESGMPNNRFLAERTGGTYSTLKVQPAELEDSGVYFCASSQQGNTEAFFGQGTRLTVV.

This sequence joins TRBV7-3 and TRBJ2-2; D is uncertain. The germline V gene encodes CDR1 SGHTA and CDR2 FQGTGA. The CDR3 is made up of 13 amino acids. Trimming shortened V by 7 bases and J by 4 bases, and 10 bases separated the two germline ends. Here the CDR3 DNA reads TGTGCCAGCACCAACTCCCTCACCGGGGAGCTGTTTTTT. Protein sequence: CASTNSLTGELFF.

The rearrangement links TRBV5-6 to TRBJ2-5; tentatively, D is TRBD2 (5 bases). The CDR3 is 16 amino acids. Trimming stripped 6 bases from V and 4 bases from J, with 22 bases between. Germline V CDR1 and CDR2: SGHDT, YYEEEE. The CDR3: CASTSHAPRGRETQYF. DNA for the CDR3: TGTGCCAGCACATCCCATGCCCCTCGGGGTCGAGAGACCCAGTACTTC.

The chain has TRBV6-5 and TRBJ1-2; 8 bases map to TRBD1. With 6 bases clipped from V and 4 bases from J, the junction kept 7 bases outside the gene matches. CDR1 and CDR2 (germline): MNHEY, SVGAGI. The CDR3 extends over 14 amino acids. Written as DNA, the CDR3 is TGTGCCAGCAGCCGCGGACAGGGAACCTATGGCTACACCTTC. Its protein is CASSRGQGTYGYTF.

There are a few counts of this clone. The gene calls are TRBV4-1 and TRBJ1-1, with D possibly TRBD1 on 5 matching bases. The CDR3 has 13 residues. CDR1 is MGHRA, CDR2 YSYEKL, per germline. V lost 1 base and J lost 9, with 12 bases in between. The CDR3 nucleotides read TGCGCCAGCAGCCAAGCAGAGCAGGACAAAGCTTTCTTT. Translated, it gives CASSQAEQDKAFF.

The chain's CDR3 is CASSPGGVPRQPQHF. For the CDR3, the DNA is TGTGCCAGTAGCCCGGGGGGGGTCCCTCGGCAGCCCCAGCATTTT. The V and J genes are TRBV19 and TRBJ1-5; possibly TRBD1 for D (5 bases). V lost 6 bases to trimming and J lost 7 bases, with 19 bases between them. CDR3 length: 15 amino acids. Germline V gene sequence: CDR1 LNHDA, CDR2 SQIVND (reference sequence).

This clone was observed a single time. The chain links TRBV5-1 to TRBJ1-2, with D perhaps TRBD1 (6 bases). The V and J ends lost 2 bases and 8 bases respectively, with 13 bases between them. Germline CDR1 SGHRS, CDR2 YFSETQ. The CDR3 consists of 13 residues. For the CDR3, the DNA is TGCGCCAGCAGCTTAGCAGGGGATGACGGCTACACCTTC. Translated: CASSLAGDDGYTF.

The CDR3 DNA sequence: TGTGCCAGCTCCCCATCAATAGCGGGGGGGCCTGATGAGCAGTTCTTC. Residues: CASSPSIAGGPDEQFF. This sequence joins TRBV18 and TRBJ2-1, with 11 bases identical to TRBD2. The V segment lost 6 bases and the J segment 8 bases; nucleotides outside the gene matches: 12. CDR1 KGHSH and CDR2 LQKENI come from the germline V gene. This CDR3 is 16 amino acids long. Supplemented by reference TRBV18 and TRBJ2-1, the full variable domain reads NAGVMQNPRHLVRRRGQEARLRCSPMKGHSHVYWYRQLPEEGLKFMVYLQKENIIDESGMPKERFSAEFPKEGPSILRIQQVVRGDSAAYFCASSPSIAGGPDEQFFGPGTRLTVL.

The chain recombines TRBV4-1 with TRBJ2-2, with 10 bases aligning to TRBD1. The V and J ends lost 3 bases and 7 bases, in that order; junction bases with no gene match: 11. Germline assignment: CDR1 MGHRA and CDR2 YSYEKL. This CDR3 comprises 17 residues. The CDR3 loop is CASSHSKRQGAGGELFF. The CDR3 DNA reads as TGCGCCAGCAGCCACTCAAAACGACAGGGGGCCGGCGGGGAGCTGTTTTTT.

The rearrangement uses TRBV5-1 and TRBJ2-3, with D maybe TRBD2 (6 bases). The CDR3 consists of 14 residues. Trimming took off 2 bases at V and 6 bases at J, with 13 bases between the two ends. CDR1 is SGHRS and CDR2 is YFSETQ in the germline V gene. The CDR3 DNA reads TGCGCCAGCAGCTTCGGCGGGGTGAGGGATACGCAGTATTTT. It specifies CASSFGGVRDTQYF. Based on the CDR3 plus reference TRBV5-1 and TRBJ2-3, the full variable domain is KAGVTQTPRYLIKTRGQQVTLSCSPISGHRSVSWYQQTPGQGLQFLFEYFSETQRNKGNFPGRFSGRQFSNSRSEMNVSTLELGDSALYLCASSFGGVRDTQYFGPGTRLTVL.

The genes are TRBV27 and TRBJ2-7; the D gene is possibly TRBD1 (7 bases). CDR3 size: 14 residues. Germline V gives CDR1 MNHEY, CDR2 SMNVEV (reference sequence). V gave up 5 bases and J gave up 4 bases, with 15 bases separating them. In nucleotides, the CDR3 is TGTGCCAGCAGTAAAGGGTCAGGGGGGTACGAGCAGTACGTC. Amino acids: CASSKGSGGYEQYV.

V gene TRBV29-1 combines with J gene TRBJ2-1; tentative D call: TRBD2 (6 bases). The germline V gene has CDR1 SQVTM and CDR2 ANQGSEA. The CDR3 covers 15 residues. The V and J ends lost 6 bases and 4 bases respectively, with 19 bases between them. The CDR3 region has the DNA TGCAGCGTAGACTCTACCCGGGGGAGATACAATGAGCAGTTCTTC. This translates into CSVDSTRGRYNEQFF.

The chain recombines TRBV6-5 with TRBJ2-5; 7 bases are a match to TRBD1. From germline, CDR1 is MNHEY and CDR2 SVGAGI. V lost 2 bases to trimming and J lost 3 bases; unmatched junction nucleotides: 3. The CDR3 runs 14 residues. CDR3 DNA sequence: TGTGCCAGCAGTTACCTCGGGACAGAAGAGACCCAGTACTTC. It codes for CASSYLGTEETQYF.

The chain combines TRBV7-9 with TRBJ1-3; 9 bases fit TRBD1. Per germline, CDR1 SEHNR and CDR2 FQNEAQ (reference sequence). The CDR3 has 19 amino acids. The V and J ends lost 5 bases and 5 bases, in that order; junction bases with no gene match: 19. As DNA, the CDR3 is TGTGCCAGCAGCCAAGGCCCTCCCAGAGACAGGGGGACGAGAAACACCATATATTTT. Translation gives CASSQGPPRDRGTRNTIYF. The whole variable domain, remainder taken from reference TRBV7-9 and TRBJ1-3, is DTGVSQNPRHKITKRGQNVTFRCDPISEHNRLYWYRQTLGQGPEFLTYFQNEAQLEKSRLLSDRFSAERPKGSFSTLEIQRTEQGDSAMYLCASSQGPPRDRGTRNTIYFGEGSWLTVV.

V gene TRBV19 combines with J gene TRBJ1-4; D may be TRBD1 (5 bases). V was pared by 7 bases and J by 8 bases, with 17 bases between. Per germline, CDR1 LNHDA and CDR2 SQIVND (reference sequence). CDR3 length: 14 residues. CDR3 DNA sequence: TGTGCCAGTACCTTCCAGGGTTTTCAAGAAAAACTGTTTTTT. As protein: CASTFQGFQEKLFF.

The rearrangement joins TRBV7-3 to TRBJ2-1; 8 bases agree with TRBD2. V shed 5 bases and J 0 bases; nucleotides not matched to a gene: 0. The CDR3 has 14 amino acids. CDR1 SGHTA and CDR2 FQGTGA come from the germline V gene. The CDR3 loop reads CASSSGSSYNEQFF. In DNA, the CDR3 is TGTGCCAGCAGCAGCGGGAGCTCCTACAATGAGCAGTTCTTC.

The chain is built from TRBV18 and TRBJ2-7; D possibly corresponds to TRBD1 (5 bases). This CDR3 region has 15 residues. CDR1 KGHSH and CDR2 LQKENI come from the germline V gene. Trimming removed 3 bases at V and 9 bases at J, with 21 bases between. The CDR3 sequence: CASSPATDLSIGQYV. CDR3 DNA sequence: TGTGCCAGCTCACCGGCGACAGATCTCTCAATTGGGCAGTACGTC.

The chain links TRBV2 to TRBJ2-3, with D possibly TRBD2 on 6 matching bases. Looked up from germline, CDR1 is SNHLY and CDR2 is FYNNEI. V lost 7 bases and J lost 0, with 14 bases in between. The length of the CDR3 is 15 residues. CDR3 sequence reads: CASKGLEGSTDTQYF. The CDR3 DNA reads TGTGCCAGCAAGGGTCTGGAGGGGAGCACAGATACGCAGTATTTT.

V usage is TRBV2 and J usage is TRBJ1-5, with 9 bases fitting TRBD1. Per germline, CDR1 SNHLY and CDR2 FYNNEI. The V gene end was trimmed by 7 bases and the J gene end by 7 bases; junction bases not matched to a gene: 8. This CDR3 spans 14 amino acids. For the CDR3, the DNA is TGTGCCAGCAACCGGGACAGGGAGACGCAGCCCCAGCATTTT. As protein: CASNRDRETQPQHF.

This clone has a handful of counts. J is TRBJ1-6 and V is TRBV27, with D tentatively TRBD1 (5 bases). CDR3 length: 15 residues. Trimming pared 7 bases from V and 6 bases from J, leaving 16 bases between. Germline CDR1 is MNHEY and CDR2 is SMNVEV (reference sequence). This CDR3 is CASTNLRTSNSPLHF. The CDR3, as DNA: TGTGCCAGCACCAACCTTAGGACATCTAATTCACCCCTCCACTTT.

The chain recombines TRBV10-1 with TRBJ2-1, with a tentative D call TRBD1 (5 bases). Germline assignment: CDR1 WNHNN and CDR2 SYGVQD (reference sequence). The CDR3 consists of 15 residues. Trimming removed 0 bases from V and 9 bases from J, with 15 bases in between. The CDR3 DNA reads TGCGCCAGCAGTGAGTCTAGAGCCAATAGGGGTGAGCAGTTCTTC. As protein: CASSESRANRGEQFF.